A single sample is the source of the 20 T cell receptor beta chains below, sequenced in a study of blood T cell repertoires in COVID-19. Sequencing used immunoSEQ multiplex PCR; TCRdb keeps in-frame clones, though not all of them. The sample has 150,000 to 200,000 clones, 80% to 90% seen once. The specimen sequenced was peripheral blood. The receptors originated from a man aged 45-65 years with active or convalescent COVID-19.

The chain couples TRBV5-6 to TRBJ2-7; weak D call: TRBD2 (5 bases). V was pared by 2 bases and J by 3 bases, with 15 bases between. CDR1 and CDR2 from the germline V gene are SGHDT and YYEEEE. The CDR3 runs 15 residues. CDR3 sequence: CASSFWATGNYEQYF. DNA for the CDR3: TGTGCCAGCAGCTTTTGGGCCACCGGGAACTACGAGCAGTACTTC.

V is TRBV7-2 and J is TRBJ2-3; 9 positions agree with TRBD2. The CDR3 has 15 residues. The junction had 5 bases not matched to a gene; V was cut back by 6 bases and J by 1 base. CDR1 and CDR2 (germline): SGHTA, FQGNSA. The CDR3 is CASRPSSGGTDTQYF. The CDR3 DNA sequence: TGTGCCAGCAGACCCTCTAGCGGGGGCACAGATACGCAGTATTTT.

The V gene is TRBV7-9, the J gene TRBJ1-5, with D possibly matching TRBD1 (6 bases). The CDR3 is made up of 15 amino acids. Germline CDR1 reads SEHNR; CDR2 reads FQNEAQ (reference sequence). The V gene lost 5 bases and the J gene lost 3 bases, with 14 bases spanning the gap. The CDR3 is CASSMGDNNNQPQHF. CDR3 nucleotide sequence: TGTGCCAGCAGCATGGGGGACAACAACAATCAGCCCCAGCATTTT. Full variable domain (missing parts from reference TRBV7-9 and TRBJ1-5): DTGVSQNPRHKITKRGQNVTFRCDPISEHNRLYWYRQTLGQGPEFLTYFQNEAQLEKSRLLSDRFSAERPKGSFSTLEIQRTEQGDSAMYLCASSMGDNNNQPQHFGDGTRLSIL.

V is TRBV3-1 (or the pseudogene TRBV3-2) and J is TRBJ1-1, with TRBD1 matching over 7 bases. The CDR3 totals 15 residues. The ends lost 3 bases at V and 0 bases at J; junction bases unmatched: 4. Germline V gives CDR1 LGHDT, CDR2 YNNKEL (reference sequence). In DNA form, the CDR3 reads TGTGCCAGCAGCCATGGGGACAGAATGAACACTGAAGCTTTCTTT. It codes for CASSHGDRMNTEAFF.

J is TRBJ2-7 and V is TRBV10-3; 9 bases match TRBD2. Germline CDR1 ENHRY, CDR2 SYGVKD. CDR3 size: 16 residues. V lost 0 bases and J lost 0; bases outside the gene matches: 3. The CDR3 DNA sequence: TGTGCCATCAGTGAGTCAAGCGGGAGGAGCTCCTACGAGCAGTACTTC. This codes for CAISESSGRSSYEQYF.

V usage is TRBV29-1 and J usage is TRBJ2-3; 9 bases are a match to TRBD1. The V segment lost 6 bases and the J segment 5 bases; nucleotides outside the gene matches: 0. Germline CDR1 is SQVTM and CDR2 is ANQGSEA. The CDR3 has 11 amino acids. The DNA for the CDR3 is TGCAGCGTGACAGGGGGAGATACGCAGTATTTT. Protein: CSVTGGDTQYF.

J is TRBJ2-3 and V is TRBV10-1, with TRBD2 matching over 7 bases. Germline CDR1 WNHNN, CDR2 SYGVQD (reference sequence). V trimming: 4 bases; J trimming: 4 bases; junction bases outside the gene matches: 8. This CDR3 is 15 amino acids long. This chain's CDR3 is CASSAAGVVADTQYF. The CDR3 nucleotides read TGCGCCAGCAGTGCGGCGGGAGTCGTCGCAGATACGCAGTATTTT.

The chain joins TRBV18 to TRBJ2-1; D is perhaps TRBD1 (5 bases). The V gene lost 3 bases and the J gene lost 5 bases, with 8 bases spanning the gap. The CDR3 extends over 13 amino acids. Germline-derived CDR1 and CDR2 are KGHSH and LQKENI. Written as DNA, the CDR3 is TGTGCCAGCTCACCCGGCAGGGACAATGAGCAGTTCTTC. Encoded protein: CASSPGRDNEQFF.

This chain connects TRBV29-1 to TRBJ1-1; D possibly corresponds to TRBD1 (5 bases). Trimming removed 6 bases from V and 1 base from J, with 15 bases in between. Germline V gene data show CDR1 as SQVTM and CDR2 as ANQGSEA. There are 14 residues in the CDR3. The CDR3 region has the DNA TGCAGCGTGATAATCTTGGGGGGGAACACTGAAGCTTTCTTT. Translating gives CSVIILGGNTEAFF.

The genes are TRBV7-9 and TRBJ2-1, with 8 bases aligning to TRBD2. V lost 5 bases, J lost 7 bases, and 7 bases stayed unmatched. The CDR3 runs 14 residues. The V gene's germline CDR1 is SEHNR and CDR2 FQNEAQ (reference sequence). CDR3 amino acids: CASSLRVAGNEQFF. DNA of the CDR3: TGTGCCAGCAGCCTTCGAGTAGCGGGAAATGAGCAGTTCTTC.

The chain joins TRBV10-3 to TRBJ1-5; D is ambiguous. There are 16 residues in the CDR3. Trimming took 3 bases from V and 5 from J, leaving 17 bases between them. Germline CDR1 is ENHRY and CDR2 is SYGVKD. CDR3 nucleotide sequence: TGTGCCATCAGTGATTTGGCAGGATATCCCTATCAGCCCCAGCATTTT. It translates to CAISDLAGYPYQPQHF.

The chain recombines TRBV27 with TRBJ2-3, with D tentatively TRBD1 (6 bases). CDR1 and CDR2 from the germline V gene are MNHEY and SMNVEV (reference sequence). The CDR3 is made up of 15 amino acids. Trimming shortened V by 6 bases and J by 4 bases, and 17 bases separated the two germline ends. The CDR3 loop reads CASSPTGPLADTQYF. The CDR3 region has the DNA TGTGCCAGCAGCCCCACAGGGCCTCTTGCAGATACGCAGTATTTT.

The chain links TRBV15 to TRBJ2-2; TRBD1 matches 7 bases. The J segment lost 2 bases and the V segment lost 1 base, leaving 1 base of the junction unmatched. This CDR3 region has 15 residues. Germline CDR1 LNHNV, CDR2 YYDKDF (reference sequence). In nucleotides, the CDR3 is TGTGCCACCAGCAGAGGACAGGGTAACACCGGGGAGCTGTTTTTT. Translation gives CATSRGQGNTGELFF.

This sequence joins TRBV25-1 and TRBJ1-2; D may be TRBD1 (5 bases). CDR3 length: 10 residues. The germline gives CDR1 MGHDK, CDR2 SYGVNS. The V and J ends lost 7 bases and 7 bases respectively, with 7 bases between them. CDR3 sequence reads: CASKGFGYTF. In DNA, the CDR3 is TGTGCCAGCAAGGGGTTTGGCTACACCTTC.

The V and J genes are TRBV5-1 and TRBJ1-1; D remains ambiguous. The V end was cut by 1 base, the J end by 0 bases, with 4 bases between. From germline, CDR1 is SGHRS and CDR2 YFSETQ. This CDR3 has 13 residues. The CDR3 DNA reads as TGCGCCAGCAGCTTGATCTTGAACACTGAAGCTTTCTTT. This translates into CASSLILNTEAFF.

The gene calls are TRBV5-3 and TRBJ1-5; D gene unclear. TRBV5-3 is sorted into the ORF group, with uncertain function. V was trimmed by 5 bases and J by 0 bases, leaving 12 bases between them. The CDR3 has 15 residues. The CDR3 is CARSKDLGSNQPQHF. The CDR3 nucleotides are TGTGCCAGAAGTAAGGACTTGGGTAGCAATCAGCCCCAGCATTTT.

Notes on this clone: Other nucleotide sequences from this sample produce the same CDR3. The genes are TRBV6-2 or TRBV6-3 and TRBJ1-6, with 7 bases aligning to TRBD1. Trimming removed 0 bases from V and 9 bases from J; junction bases left unmatched: 2. From germline, CDR1 is MNHEY and CDR2 SVGEGT. This CDR3 has 14 residues. The CDR3 DNA is TGTGCCAGCAGTTACTCAGGGGGCGGTTCACCCCTCCACTTT. Its protein is CASSYSGGGSPLHF.

V is TRBV19 and J is TRBJ1-2; 8 nucleotides match TRBD1. Germline V gene data show CDR1 as LNHDA and CDR2 as SQIVND (reference sequence). The CDR3 has 15 residues. Trimming removed 7 bases from V and 2 bases from J; junction bases left unmatched: 9. The CDR3 DNA follows: TGTGCCAGTACCCCGACAGGGGCCCCCAACTATGGCTACACCTTC. Its translation is CASTPTGAPNYGYTF.

This sequence joins TRBV6-1 and TRBJ2-5; 12 bases are shared with TRBD2. The CDR3 is 17 amino acids. Germline lookup yields CDR1 MNHNS and CDR2 SASEGT. J gave up 3 bases and V 2 bases, and 7 bases lay outside the gene matches. The CDR3 coding sequence is TGTGCCAGCAGTGAATTTTTCCGGACTAGCGGGAAAGAGACCCAGTACTTC. As protein: CASSEFFRTSGKETQYF.

This chain links TRBV4-3 with TRBJ1-2; no firm D call. The CDR3 runs to 13 residues. CDR1 is LGHNA, CDR2 YSLEER, per germline. The V end was cut by 4 bases, the J end by 4 bases, with 10 bases between. The CDR3 DNA sequence: TGCGCCAGCAGCCTTCTCGGGTCCTATGGCTACACCTTC. Its protein product is CASSLLGSYGYTF.